This T cell receptor beta chain originates from a study of type 1 regulatory T cells. TCRdb re-analysed the reads in MiXCR, keeping a single row per CDR3 protein. The table records roughly 25,000 distinct CDR3 sequences, over 60% of them present only once. T-allo10 cells from the graft donor were described as anergic, host-alloantigen-specific, and alloantigen-specific suppressors. Notes on this clonotype: What it binds is unknown.

The clonotype was recovered from a human donor in good health. The sequencing sample was made of cultured T cells, either the whole culture or a sorted T cell fraction (not recorded which). The sample's subset: Tr1-enriched cell product generated in vitro against host alloantigens.

CDR3 loop: CASSRGQTYEQYF. In DNA form, the CDR3 reads TGTGCCAGCAGTAGGGGACAGACCTACGAGCAGTACTTC. The chain links TRBV12-3 or TRBV12-4 to TRBJ2-7, with 7 bases aligning to TRBD1. CDR3 length equals 13 residues. The ends lost 5 bases at V and 2 bases at J; junction bases unmatched: 3.